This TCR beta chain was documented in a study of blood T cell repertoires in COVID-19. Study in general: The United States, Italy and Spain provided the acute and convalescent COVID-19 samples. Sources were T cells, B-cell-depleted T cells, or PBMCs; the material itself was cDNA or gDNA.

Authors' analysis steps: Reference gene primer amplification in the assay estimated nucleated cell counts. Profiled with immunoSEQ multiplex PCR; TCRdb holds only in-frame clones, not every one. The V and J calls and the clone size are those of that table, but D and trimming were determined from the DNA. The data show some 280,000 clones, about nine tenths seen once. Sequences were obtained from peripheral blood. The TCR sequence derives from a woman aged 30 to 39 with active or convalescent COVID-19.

The chain's CDR3 is CSGGHQNTEAFF. For the CDR3, the DNA is TGCAGCGGGGGACACCAGAACACTGAAGCTTTCTTT. The chain has TRBV29-1 and TRBJ1-1; a weak D match, TRBD1 (6 bases). CDR1 and CDR2 from the germline V gene are SQVTM and ANQGSEA. The CDR3 consists of 12 residues. V shed 7 bases and J shed 1 base, with 10 bases lying between them.